A single sample is the source of the 31 T cell receptor beta chains below, sequenced in a study of blood T cell repertoires in COVID-19. Measured with immunoSEQ multiplex PCR; TCRdb has only the in-frame clones, and not every one. The sample carries over 600,000 clones, about nine tenths recorded once. The sequencing input was peripheral blood. The receptors stem from a woman between 18 and 29 years old with acute or convalescent COVID-19.

The genes are TRBV30 and TRBJ1-5; the D gene is possibly TRBD1 (6 bases). From germline, CDR1 is GTSNPN and CDR2 SVGIG (reference sequence). V gave up 2 bases and J gave up 4 bases, with 12 bases separating them. The CDR3 has 14 amino acids. The CDR3 here is CAWSTDRPNQPQHF. The CDR3 DNA is TGTGCCTGGAGTACAGACAGGCCAAATCAGCCCCAGCATTTT.

The rearrangement links TRBV25-1 to TRBJ1-4; no definite D call. Trimming took off 6 bases at V and 4 bases at J, with 18 bases between the two ends. Germline lookup yields CDR1 MGHDK and CDR2 SYGVNS. This CDR3 region has 16 residues. CDR3 coding DNA: TGTGCCAGCAGCGGCGTAGAAAGGAGGTTTAATGAAAAACTGTTTTTT. It yields the protein CASSGVERRFNEKLFF.

The V and J genes are TRBV18 and TRBJ2-1, with a weak D call TRBD1 (5 bases). The V gene lost 3 bases and the J gene lost 5 bases, with 14 bases spanning the gap. The CDR3 runs 15 residues. Germline V gene sequence: CDR1 KGHSH, CDR2 LQKENI. The CDR3 nucleotides are TGTGCCAGCTCACCTGGGGCAGGGCAACACAATGAGCAGTTCTTC. The encoded protein is CASSPGAGQHNEQFF.

The gene calls are TRBV7-9 and TRBJ1-2; 8 nucleotides line up with TRBD1. CDR1 is SEHNR and CDR2 is FQNEAQ in the germline V gene (reference sequence). The ends lost 2 bases at V and 2 bases at J; junction bases unmatched: 1. The CDR3 totals 14 residues. The CDR3 region has the DNA TGTGCCAGCAGCTTAAGGGACAGGAACTATGGCTACACCTTC. Translated, it gives CASSLRDRNYGYTF.

The CDR3 bases are TGTGCCATGGAAATGGGAGGGGGTCTCCACTCTGGAAACACCATATATTTT. Translated, it gives CAMEMGGGLHSGNTIYF. This chain links TRBV30 with TRBJ1-3, with D possibly being TRBD1 (6 bases). Trimming cost V 8 bases and J 0 bases, with 23 bases left between them. Germline loops: CDR1 GTSNPN, CDR2 SVGIG (reference sequence). The CDR3 has 17 amino acids.

This chain uses TRBV6-2 or TRBV6-3 with TRBJ1-2, with D possibly matching TRBD1 (6 bases). Trimming took 6 bases from V and 0 from J, leaving 14 bases between them. The germline CDR1 and CDR2 sequences are MNHEY and SVGEGT. This CDR3 region has 15 residues. The CDR3 bases are TGTGCCAGCAGCCCCTGGGGGGGCCCTAACTATGGCTACACCTTC. Translating it yields CASSPWGGPNYGYTF.

This chain uses TRBV5-6 with TRBJ2-2, with a tentative D call TRBD1 (5 bases). The germline V gene encodes CDR1 SGHDT and CDR2 YYEEEE. The CDR3 contains 16 residues. V was clipped by 6 bases and J by 0 bases, with 15 bases between them. Here the CDR3 reads CASKAVTETNTGELFF. The CDR3 DNA reads TGTGCCAGCAAAGCCGTGACAGAGACGAACACCGGGGAGCTGTTTTTT.

A single count supports this clone. This chain uses TRBV19 with TRBJ1-2; D call uncertain. V was pared by 0 bases and J by 3 bases, with 5 bases between. This CDR3 has 13 amino acids. Germline CDR1 and CDR2: LNHDA and SQIVND (reference sequence). The CDR3 DNA reads TGTGCCAGTAGTATAGATCAGGACTATGGCTACACCTTC. This sequence encodes CASSIDQDYGYTF.

The chain employs TRBV7-9 and TRBJ1-2; tentative D call: TRBD1 (5 bases). Germline V gene data show CDR1 as SEHNR and CDR2 as FQNEAQ (reference sequence). Trimming took off 1 base at V and 4 bases at J, with 10 bases between the two ends. The CDR3 covers 14 residues. As DNA, the CDR3 is TGTGCCAGCAGCTTAGAGGCAGGGATCTATGGCTACACCTTC. This gives the protein CASSLEAGIYGYTF.

This chain connects TRBV9 to TRBJ1-2, with TRBD1 as a possible D gene (6 bases). The CDR3 covers 11 residues. Germline V gives CDR1 SGDLS, CDR2 YYNGEE. The V gene lost 3 bases and the J gene lost 7 bases, with 7 bases spanning the gap. The CDR3 here is CASSGGPGYTF. CDR3 nucleotide sequence: TGTGCCAGCAGCGGGGGGCCTGGCTACACCTTC.

This clone was found once. V and J are TRBV23-1 and TRBJ2-7, with 9 bases identical to TRBD2. TRBV23-1 is filed as an ORF, its function uncertain. V gave up 4 bases and J gave up 2 bases; unmatched junction bases: 6. CDR3 size: 15 residues. CDR3 DNA sequence: TGCGCCAGCAGTCTGACAGCGGGGGGACCCTACGAGCAGTACTTC. This codes for CASSLTAGGPYEQYF.

The chain employs TRBV20-1 and TRBJ1-1, with 10 bases aligning to TRBD1. Looked up from germline, CDR1 is DFQATT and CDR2 is SNEGSKA (reference sequence). Losses at the gene ends were 6 bases for V and 10 bases for J; bases not matched to a gene: 5. The CDR3 is 11 residues long. CDR3 sequence (DNA): TGCAGTGCCCGGGACAGGGGTCCAGCTTTCTTT. Translating it yields CSARDRGPAFF.

The gene calls are TRBV4-1 and TRBJ2-7, with 10 bases lining up with TRBD2. The ends lost 1 base at V and 5 bases at J; junction bases unmatched: 8. The CDR3 is 16 amino acids. Germline-derived CDR1 and CDR2 are MGHRA and YSYEKL. DNA of the CDR3: TGCGCCAGCAGCCAAGGGTCACTAGCGGGGAAAGACGAGCAGTACTTC. It yields the protein CASSQGSLAGKDEQYF.

V is TRBV9 and J is TRBJ2-7; 12 nucleotides align to TRBD1. V was pared by 4 bases and J by 7 bases, with 9 bases of the junction left unmatched. Germline CDR1 reads SGDLS; CDR2 reads YYNGEE. The CDR3 extends over 15 amino acids. The CDR3 coding sequence is TGTGCCAGCAGCCCAGCTCGGGACAGGGGGCAAGAGCAGTACTTC. The encoded protein is CASSPARDRGQEQYF.

The J gene is TRBJ1-2, the V gene TRBV27, with a possible D match to TRBD1 (6 bases). The CDR3 is 17 residues long. In germline, CDR1 is MNHEY, CDR2 SMNVEV (reference sequence). V lost 2 bases to trimming and J lost 3 bases, with 19 bases between them. CDR3 region: CASSLTTRGIRDYGYTF. CDR3 nucleotides: TGTGCCAGCAGTTTAACCACCAGGGGTATCAGGGACTATGGCTACACCTTC.

The CDR3 nucleotides read TGCGCCAGCAGTCAGAGACTAGCGGGGGTGAACACCGGGGAGCTGTTTTTT. It specifies CASSQRLAGVNTGELFF. The chain carries TRBV5-1 and TRBJ2-2; 12 nucleotides agree with TRBD2. Germline CDR1 SGHRS, CDR2 YFSETQ. With 5 bases clipped from V and 1 base from J, the junction kept 6 bases outside the gene matches. The CDR3 is 17 amino acids. The full variable domain, in which reference TRBV5-1 and TRBJ2-2 provide the parts outside the CDR3, is KAGVTQTPRYLIKTRGQQVTLSCSPISGHRSVSWYQQTPGQGLQFLFEYFSETQRNKGNFPGRFSGRQFSNSRSEMNVSTLELGDSALYLCASSQRLAGVNTGELFFGEGSRLTVL.

The J gene is TRBJ1-4, the V gene TRBV28; perhaps TRBD1 as D (5 bases). Trimming took off 7 bases at V and 0 bases at J, with 12 bases between the two ends. Germline V gene sequence: CDR1 MDHEN, CDR2 SYDVKM. CDR3 length: 15 amino acids. The CDR3 DNA follows: TGTGCCAGCATGGGTCAGGGCTCAACTAATGAAAAACTGTTTTTT. It yields the protein CASMGQGSTNEKLFF. Full variable domain (outside the CDR3, taken from reference TRBV28 and TRBJ1-4): DVKVTQSSRYLVKRTGEKVFLECVQDMDHENMFWYRQDPGLGLRLIYFSYDVKMKEKGDIPEGYSVSREKKERFSLILESASTNQTSMYLCASMGQGSTNEKLFFGSGTQLSVL.

V and J are TRBV19 and TRBJ2-3, with TRBD2 matching 8 bases. There are 16 residues in the CDR3. The trim removed 7 bases at V and 1 base at J, leaving 10 bases unmatched. CDR1 LNHDA and CDR2 SQIVND come from the germline V gene (reference sequence). CDR3 DNA: TGTGCCAGTACCCCGGCGCGAGCGGGGGGCACAGATACGCAGTATTTT. It specifies CASTPARAGGTDTQYF.

The gene calls are TRBV30 and TRBJ2-3, with a weak D call TRBD2 (7 bases). Looked up from germline, CDR1 is GTSNPN and CDR2 is SVGIG (reference sequence). This CDR3 spans 14 amino acids. The germline V and J ends were trimmed by 4 bases and 2 bases, with 13 bases remaining between them. The CDR3 DNA reads TGTGCCTGGAAGCTGGGGGGGGCCACAGATACGCAGTATTTT. Translation: CAWKLGGATDTQYF.

This clone was detected only once. The chain carries TRBV10-3 and TRBJ1-6; the match to TRBD1 covers 11 bases. The CDR3 spans 14 residues. After removal of 11 bases from V and 7 bases from J, the junction contained 7 bases not matched to a gene. In germline, CDR1 is ENHRY, CDR2 SYGVKD. CDR3 amino acids: CAPGTGGFNSPLHF. The CDR3 DNA follows: TGTGCCCCCGGGACAGGGGGTTTCAATTCACCCCTCCACTTT.

V and J are TRBV6-5 and TRBJ2-5, with D hard to call. The V end lost 0 bases, the J end lost 4 bases, and 15 bases lay between the germline ends. CDR3 length: 16 residues. Per the germline V gene, CDR1 is MNHEY and CDR2 is SVGAGI. The CDR3 DNA reads as TGTGCCAGCAGTTACTCGTCCCCCGGAGTGGGAGAGACCCAGTACTTC. Its protein is CASSYSSPGVGETQYF.

A few counts support this clone. CDR3 sequence reads: CASSVQDEQFF. The DNA of the CDR3 is TGTGCCAGCAGTGTGCAGGATGAGCAGTTCTTC. The genes are TRBV7-8 and TRBJ2-1, with D unclear. The CDR3 contains 11 residues. Trimming cost V 6 bases and J 8 bases, with 8 bases left between them. The germline gives CDR1 SGHVS, CDR2 FQNEAQ.

The J gene is TRBJ2-5, the V gene TRBV6-5; 12 nucleotides agree with TRBD2. CDR1 MNHEY and CDR2 SVGAGI come from the germline V gene. The CDR3 has 15 amino acids. The V and J ends lost 6 bases and 5 bases, in that order; junction bases with no gene match: 7. The CDR3 DNA is TGTGCCAGCAGACACCTAGCGGGGGGGCTTGAGACCCAGTACTTC. It codes for CASRHLAGGLETQYF.

The rearrangement joins TRBV6-5 to TRBJ1-1; D uncertain. Germline V lookup: CDR1 MNHEY, CDR2 SVGAGI. V was pared by 8 bases and J by 8 bases, with 21 bases between. This CDR3 region has 14 residues. The DNA for the CDR3 is TGTGCCAGCCTCAATTCCGGGAGGACTGGCGAAGCTTTCTTT. It codes for CASLNSGRTGEAFF.

The rearrangement joins TRBV7-2 to TRBJ2-2; D is possibly TRBD1 (5 bases). Trimming left V 2 bases short and J 1 base short, with 8 bases between. CDR1 and CDR2 (germline): SGHTA, FQGNSA. The CDR3 runs 15 residues. In DNA, the CDR3 is TGTGCCAGCAGCTTACATACAGGGAACACCGGGGAGCTGTTTTTT. This codes for CASSLHTGNTGELFF.

The V and J genes are TRBV9 and TRBJ1-1, with a tentative D call TRBD1 (5 bases). The CDR3 consists of 15 residues. Germline loops: CDR1 SGDLS, CDR2 YYNGEE. V was pared by 0 bases and J by 2 bases, with 11 bases between. CDR3 sequence (DNA): TGTGCCAGCAGCGTAGGTCCCGGGGGAAACACTGAAGCTTTCTTT. Its translation: CASSVGPGGNTEAFF.

This CDR3 reads CSVVGPDYEQYF. CDR3 nucleotides: TGCAGCGTTGTTGGGCCAGACTACGAGCAGTACTTC. This sequence joins TRBV29-1 and TRBJ2-7; D ambiguous. The germline CDR1 and CDR2 sequences are SQVTM and ANQGSEA. Trimming cost V 4 bases and J 3 bases, with 10 bases left between them. The CDR3 loop spans 12 amino acids.

CDR3 amino acids: CASTVRGYGYTF. For the CDR3, the DNA is TGTGCCAGCACCGTTCGGGGGTATGGCTACACCTTC. The rearrangement uses TRBV12-3 or TRBV12-4 and TRBJ1-2, with a weak D call TRBD1 (5 bases). V was trimmed by 7 bases and J by 5 bases, leaving 11 bases between them. There are 12 residues in the CDR3.

V usage is TRBV24-1 and J usage is TRBJ1-4; TRBD1 is a possible D gene (5 bases). The CDR3 totals 16 residues. The V and J ends lost 4 bases and 6 bases respectively, with 17 bases between them. Germline V CDR1 and CDR2: KGHDR, SFDVKD. CDR3 DNA: TGTGCCACCAGTGACCCACCGGGAGGAGGGGATGAAAAACTGTTTTTT. Translated, it gives CATSDPPGGGDEKLFF.

The chain recombines TRBV10-2 with TRBJ1-5, with D perhaps TRBD1 (5 bases). Germline V gene lookup returns CDR1 WSHSY and CDR2 SAAADI. This CDR3 is built from 17 residues. With 0 bases removed from V and 9 bases from J, the gap between germline ends came to 21 bases. CDR3 nucleotides: TGCGCCAGCAGTGAGTCGAGAACCGCGGCTATCGGGGGGCCCCAGCATTTT. Translation: CASSESRTAAIGGPQHF.

V and J are TRBV5-1 and TRBJ2-3; TRBD1 agrees at 8 bases. The CDR3 sequence is 16 residues long. The J segment lost 6 bases and the V segment lost 0 bases, leaving 9 bases of the junction unmatched. Germline CDR1 reads SGHRS; CDR2 reads YFSETQ. CDR3 protein: CASSLEPPGGRDTQYF. In DNA, the CDR3 is TGCGCCAGCAGCTTGGAGCCCCCAGGGGGCAGGGATACGCAGTATTTT.